The next 14 T cell receptor beta chains were all read from a single sample in a study of naive and memory T cell subsets. Four PCR rounds used nested alpha and beta constant region primers plus the SP2 primer. TCRdb re-derived calls from the 5' RACE reads in MiXCR, one entry per CDR3 protein. The sample has about 57,000 distinct CDR3 sequences; roughly 7.5% are singletons. TCR cDNA received a 3' ligated oligonucleotide that carried a UMI. The receptors stem from a female donor in good health.

At least ten counts were recorded for this clonotype. The chain couples TRBV12-3 or TRBV12-4 to TRBJ1-1; D gene uncertain. CDR3 length equals 13 residues. V shed 2 bases and J shed 1 base, with 5 bases lying between them. The CDR3 DNA is TGTGCCAGCAGTTTATTGCGGAACACTGAAGCTTTCTTT. Its protein product is CASSLLRNTEAFF.

The sample holds many counts of this clonotype. The chain uses TRBV29-1 and TRBJ1-2; D is unresolved. CDR1 SQVTM and CDR2 ANQGSEA come from the germline V gene. The CDR3 runs 12 residues. Trimming removed 2 bases from V and 2 bases from J, with 6 bases in between. CDR3: CSVESGNYGYTF. CDR3 in DNA: TGCAGCGTTGAAAGCGGGAACTATGGCTACACCTTC.

This chain links TRBV19 with TRBJ2-2; 8 bases are shared with TRBD1. The CDR3 is 14 residues long. V shed 7 bases, J shed 5 bases, and the junction held 6 bases outside the gene matches. Germline-derived CDR1 and CDR2 are LNHDA and SQIVND (reference sequence). The CDR3 reads CASTTTGVTGELFF. DNA for the CDR3: TGTGCCAGTACTACGACAGGGGTGACCGGGGAGCTGTTTTTT.

This clonotype was found a few times. The gene calls are TRBV10-3 and TRBJ1-3, with D uncertain. The germline V gene has CDR1 ENHRY and CDR2 SYGVKD. Trimming took 3 bases from V and 1 from J, leaving 16 bases between them. The CDR3 is 17 amino acids. CDR3 coding DNA: TGTGCCATCAGTGACAGTGCAGGTTCGCGGTCTGGAAACACCATATATTTT. Encoded protein: CAISDSAGSRSGNTIYF.

This clonotype has at least ten counts. This chain joins TRBV27 and TRBJ2-7, with 8 bases that match TRBD1. The CDR3 has 15 residues. In germline, CDR1 is MNHEY, CDR2 SMNVEV (reference sequence). J was trimmed by 0 bases and V by 5 bases; bases with no gene match: 6. CDR3 sequence: CASSSRDRSSYEQYF. CDR3 in DNA: TGTGCCAGCAGTAGCCGGGACAGGAGCTCCTACGAGCAGTACTTC.

This clonotype has only a few counts. Mismatch with germline at one junction end may stem from a read error. The V and J genes are TRBV20-1 and TRBJ1-2; D is unresolved. Per germline, CDR1 DFQATT and CDR2 SNEGSKA (reference sequence). This CDR3 has 11 amino acids. The CDR3: CSATGLGGDTF. CDR3 DNA: TGCAGTGCTACGGGATTAGGTGGCGACACCTTC.

In this sample, this clonotype turned up a few times. The CDR3 ends on some other residue instead of the conserved phenylalanine or tryptophan, so this is likely a read error. This chain joins TRBV6-5 and TRBJ2-3, with a tentative D call TRBD2 (6 bases). The CDR3 extends over 14 amino acids. V was pared by 3 bases and J by 5 bases, with 12 bases between. Germline CDR1 reads MNHEY; CDR2 reads SVGAGI. In DNA, the CDR3 is TGTGCCAGCAGTTATCTGGAGGGTCAAGATACGCAGTATTCT. Amino acid sequence: CASSYLEGQDTQYS.

This clonotype was counted many times. The chain employs TRBV7-2 and TRBJ1-4, with 8 bases aligning to TRBD1. The germline gives CDR1 SGHTA, CDR2 FQGNSA. The length of the CDR3 is 12 residues. V lost 10 bases to trimming and J lost 8 bases; unmatched junction nucleotides: 6. Here the CDR3 DNA reads TGTGCCACCCAGGGGGCCGCGGAAAAACTGTTTTTT. It codes for CATQGAAEKLFF.

In DNA, the CDR3 is TGTGCCAGCAGCTCCCGACAGGGGCTCGAGTACGAGCAGTACTTC. Translated, it gives CASSSRQGLEYEQYF. The chain uses TRBV7-2 and TRBJ2-7; 8 bases line up with TRBD1. V trimming: 4 bases; J trimming: 4 bases; junction bases outside the gene matches: 9. CDR3 size: 15 residues. Germline assignment: CDR1 SGHTA and CDR2 FQGNSA.

A note on this clonotype: Being one base from a much bigger clone, this may be a read error. The CDR3 bases are TGTGCCAGCAGCGTAGACGAGTCCAACTATGGCGACACCTTC. Translating gives CASSVDESNYGDTF. V is TRBV9 and J is TRBJ1-2; no firm D call. Germline CDR1 and CDR2: SGDLS and YYNGEE. CDR3 length: 14 residues.

V gene TRBV2 combines with J gene TRBJ2-3, with D tentatively TRBD2 (6 bases). CDR3 length: 15 residues. Germline CDR1 is SNHLY and CDR2 is FYNNEI. The V gene lost 3 bases and the J gene lost 6 bases, with 16 bases spanning the gap. CDR3 DNA: TGTGCCAGCAGTGAGCTAGCGACGTGGGGGGATACGCAGTATTTT. It specifies CASSELATWGDTQYF.

Many counts were recorded for this clonotype. The chain has TRBV5-6 and TRBJ2-3; D perhaps matches TRBD1 (6 bases). Germline V lookup: CDR1 SGHDT, CDR2 YYEEEE. The CDR3 has 14 residues. Trimming took off 6 bases at V and 5 bases at J, with 16 bases between the two ends. The DNA of the CDR3 is TGTGCCAGCATCCTAACAGGGATCGGAGATACGCAGTATTTT. Residues: CASILTGIGDTQYF. Using reference TRBV5-6 and TRBJ2-3 for the parts outside the CDR3, the full variable domain is DAGVTQSPTHLIKTRGQQVTLRCSPKSGHDTVSWYQQALGQGPQFIFQYYEEEERQRGNFPDRFSGHQFPNYSSELNVNALLLGDSALYLCASILTGIGDTQYFGPGTRLTVL.

This clonotype appeared many times. The CDR3: CASSRGGANSPLHF. CDR3 DNA: TGTGCCAGCAGTCGCGGGGGGGCCAATTCACCCCTCCACTTT. The chain couples TRBV6-5 to TRBJ1-6; TRBD1 might be the D (6 bases). Germline CDR1 MNHEY, CDR2 SVGAGI. The CDR3 totals 14 residues. Trimming took off 5 bases at V and 7 bases at J, with 12 bases between the two ends.

This clonotype was counted only a few times. The V call is TRBV28, the J call TRBJ2-6; possibly TRBD1 for D (5 bases). This CDR3 comprises 16 residues. Per germline, CDR1 MDHEN and CDR2 SYDVKM. Deletions cut 6 bases from V and 0 bases from J, with 12 bases between. CDR3 sequence (DNA): TGTGCCAGCAGCCTAGGGGCAAACTCTGGGGCCAACGTCCTGACTTTC. Translation: CASSLGANSGANVLTF.